The 18 T cell receptor beta chains given below trace back to one sample, sequenced in a study of T cells expressing NK-cell markers. After re-calling the 5' RACE reads, TCRdb lists one entry per CDR3 protein, DNA absent. Its table lists fewer than 550,000 distinct CDR3 sequences. The sequenced sample consisted of blood T cells: a sorted CD56 or NKG2C T cell subset, CD4+ or CD8+ T cells, or bulk PBMC T cells (not recorded which). The origin of the receptors is a woman in her forties or fifties in good health.

The chain has TRBV5-1 and TRBJ1-2; TCRdb picks TRBD1, but there is no DNA to check that call. Germline CDR1 SGHRS, CDR2 YFSETQ. The CDR3 consists of 15 residues. This chain's CDR3 is CASSALQGILGGYTF.

The chain couples TRBV5-1 to TRBJ2-3; lacking DNA, the TRBD1 call made by TCRdb goes unchecked. The CDR3 has 16 amino acids. Germline V gives CDR1 SGHRS, CDR2 YFSETQ. CDR3 region: CASSLEGGLRTDTQYF.

The chain combines TRBV11-2 with TRBJ1-3; TCRdb lists TRBD1, though no DNA is available to test this call. CDR3 length equals 13 residues. Germline CDR1 SGHAT, CDR2 FQNNGV. The chain's CDR3 is CASSVTGGNTIYF.

The V call is TRBV12-3 or TRBV12-4, the J call TRBJ2-7; absent DNA, TCRdb's TRBD1 call cannot be checked. This CDR3 spans 16 amino acids. CDR3 sequence: CASSSRGTPGLYEQYF.

This chain joins TRBV20-1 and TRBJ2-3; TCRdb names TRBD2, which stays unverified in the absence of DNA. The CDR3 runs 17 residues. Germline CDR1 is DFQATT and CDR2 is SNEGSKA (reference sequence). CDR3 protein: CSASPARLAGGTDTQYF.

This rearrangement joins TRBV19 to TRBJ2-7. Germline CDR1 LNHDA, CDR2 SQIVND (reference sequence). CDR3 length: 13 amino acids. The CDR3 reads CASRYRGSDEQYF. Using reference TRBV19 and TRBJ2-7 for the parts outside the CDR3, the full variable domain is DGGITQSPKYLFRKEGQNVTLSCEQNLNHDAMYWYRQDPGQGLRLIYYSQIVNDFQKGDIAEGYSVSREKKESFPLTVTSAQKNPTAFYLCASRYRGSDEQYFGPGTRLTVT.

The CDR3 sequence: CSASSGRWNSGANVLTF. This chain links TRBV20-1 with TRBJ2-6. CDR1 is DFQATT, CDR2 SNEGSKA, per germline (reference sequence). The CDR3 runs 17 residues.

V usage is TRBV3-1 and J usage is TRBJ2-1; without DNA, the TCRdb call of TRBD1 cannot be checked. The germline gives CDR1 LGHDT, CDR2 YNNKEL (reference sequence). The CDR3 has 13 amino acids. The CDR3 here is CASSRPGGNEQFF.

The V call is TRBV11-3, the J call TRBJ2-3. CDR3 size: 14 residues. Germline-derived CDR1 and CDR2 are SGHNT and YENEEA. The CDR3 spells CASSLERDWDTQYF.

The J gene is TRBJ1-2, the V gene TRBV4-1; TCRdb outputs TRBD1, but without DNA this stays unchecked. Germline CDR1 and CDR2: MGHRA and YSYEKL. There are 15 residues in the CDR3. CDR3 region: CASSGPDRGNYGYTF.

The V call is TRBV9, the J call TRBJ2-7; checking the TCRdb D call of TRBD2 is not possible without DNA. This CDR3 has 15 residues. Germline CDR1 SGDLS, CDR2 YYNGEE. CDR3 loop: CASSVSGTSGNEQYF.

The V call is TRBV12-3 or TRBV12-4, the J call TRBJ2-3; the D call from TCRdb, TRBD2, cannot be confirmed without DNA. The CDR3 is made up of 15 amino acids. CDR3: CASSLSSGSPYTQYF.

The rearrangement uses TRBV19 and TRBJ2-7. This CDR3 comprises 12 residues. Per germline, CDR1 LNHDA and CDR2 SQIVND (reference sequence). CDR3 loop: CASKGNRAEQYF. The entire variable domain, with the rest obtained from reference TRBV19 and TRBJ2-7, is as follows: DGGITQSPKYLFRKEGQNVTLSCEQNLNHDAMYWYRQDPGQGLRLIYYSQIVNDFQKGDIAEGYSVSREKKESFPLTVTSAQKNPTAFYLCASKGNRAEQYFGPGTRLTVT.

V is TRBV29-1 and J is TRBJ1-2; TCRdb's D gene call, TRBD1, goes unchecked for lack of DNA. In germline, CDR1 is SQVTM, CDR2 ANQGSEA. There are 14 residues in the CDR3. This CDR3 is CSVEEAGMVYGYTF.

This chain connects TRBV27 to TRBJ2-2; the TCRdb call, TRBD1, lacks DNA for checking. This CDR3 contains 15 residues. Germline CDR1 MNHEY, CDR2 SMNVEV (reference sequence). The CDR3 spells CASRRDRVGAGELFF.

The gene calls are TRBV11-3 and TRBJ2-7; TCRdb's assignment of TRBD2 cannot be checked, as there is no DNA. The CDR3 length is 15 residues. The germline V gene encodes CDR1 SGHNT and CDR2 YENEEA. The CDR3 loop reads CASSLEGTASYEQYF.

The chain links TRBV27 to TRBJ2-1; the TCRdb D gene call, TRBD2, has no DNA to confirm it. Germline V gives CDR1 MNHEY, CDR2 SMNVEV (reference sequence). The CDR3 runs 16 residues. The CDR3 spells CASRELAGGKMYEQFF.

This chain joins TRBV16 and TRBJ2-4. Germline values: CDR1 KGHSY, CDR2 FQNENV. The CDR3 is 15 residues long. CDR3 residues: CASSQSWGVKNIQYF.